This T cell receptor (beta chain) derives from a study of shared clonotypes between healthy human individuals (dated by TCRdb to 2020 to 2022). About the full investigation: A few men and two women, aged 18 to 49 years, made up the cohort. Per donor, three plates each were used for CD4 naive and CD4 memory, two for CD8 naive, and one for CD8 memory. To estimate repertoire size and how much clonotype sharing occurs between individuals, the study deeply sequenced the blood TCR repertoires of five or six healthy adults. Different laboratories and diverse techniques were used to prepare libraries and sequence TCR repertoires, to increase sequencing depth and limit assay-specific biases. Between about 0.8 and 9 billion PBMCs per donor were obtained by leukapheresis. The full study reports these points: Rarefaction of sorted-subset datasets indicated incomplete sequencing despite the large sequencing depth. Across a few donors, around 5% of naive CD4, approximately 3.5% of naive CD8, 2% to 2.5% of memory CD4, and under 0.45% of memory CD8 clonotypes were shared. Compared with non-shared clonotypes, the clonotypes found in all four sorted-subset donors had higher generation probabilities. Pairwise subsampling indicated that sequencing depth was expected to affect the degree of clonotype sharing among donors. Only blood was sampled, and tissue TCR repertoires likely differ from those in blood. Estimated clonotype richness was generally larger for naive than for memory subsets. Because the study included only a small number of donors, the genetic and exposure-history diversity represented was limited.

The donors were healthy, HIV-negative adults who had no recently reported acute infections or vaccinations. Every donor was a Caucasian adult residing in Nashville, Tennessee, USA. CD4+ T cells were enriched by magnetic negative selection, after which naive cells were positively selected on CD45RA and the negative fraction was taken as the memory subset. After blood collection by leukapheresis, PBMCs were isolated using Ficoll-Histopaque density gradient centrifugation and then cryopreserved in the vapor phase of liquid nitrogen. Purity and quantity of every magnetically sorted T cell population were checked by analytical flow cytometry. Genomic DNA was isolated from each sorted fraction and quantified by UV absorbance on a Nanodrop 2000c. This clone was seen ten or more times. Its recognized antigen is unknown. Base qualities are not provided; no much larger clone lies one nucleotide away. TCR CDR3 regions were amplified from genomic DNA by multiplex PCR using the deep immunoSEQ assay. Extracted genomic DNA from each cell subset was distributed evenly across all wells of several immunoSEQ 96-well plates, and each plate was treated as a replicate. Each replicate PCR for sorted subsets received approximately 220 ng genomic DNA, equal to tens of thousands of T cell genomes. Purified libraries were quantified with a Qubit 3.0 fluorometer, sized on a Bioanalyzer 2100, and re-quantified with the KAPA Library Quantification kit. A separate single-read 150-cycle Illumina NextSeq 550 flow cell was used to sequence each immunoSEQ 96-well plate. Processing in the source paper ran as follows. The immunoSEQ output contained only junctional sequences without quality scores, so filtering could not match that applied to full-length reads. Sequences were annotated with PyIR, a Python wrapper for IgBLAST v1.9, using IMGT germline references to assign V/J genes and CDR3. Reads with weak V/J assignments (E-value above 1e-6), missing CDR3, stop codons, out-of-frame junctions, or ambiguous translated residues were removed. V3J clonotypes were defined as sequences sharing the same inferred V gene, J gene, and CDR3 amino acid sequence. Percentage overlap between repertoires was calculated by dividing the number of shared unique clonotypes by the size of the smaller repertoire. Three approaches were used to assess repertoire richness: RTK rarefaction, the Chao1 estimator, and Recon v2.1 estimates of unobserved clonotypes. For all TCRbeta clonotypes obtained by the gDNA method from a few donors, generation probabilities were computed with OLGA. Entries here come from immuneACCESS through TCRdb and include only in-frame sequences with V and J called. Some clones fail to appear in such tables; in the studies checked, an unresolved V gene covers under half of the shortfall, and the cause of the remainder is unknown. The V and J calls and clone size were taken over from that table, and D and trimming were inferred from the DNA. This sample holds around 1.1 million clones; approximately 80% were observed only once. The ten most abundant clones make up 0.89% of the sample.

CDR1 and CDR2, per the germline V gene, are SGHTA and FQGNSA. Deletion took 1 base off V and 6 bases off J, with a span of 10 bases between the germline ends. Including the terminal cysteine and phenylalanine, the CDR3 comprises 14 residues. Kept here is only the CDR3 DNA, which spans 42 bases and is read in frame from base 1. Sequencing was performed on memory CD4+ T cells from PBMCs. This specimen's cell subset or site label, per the study, means: CD45RA-negative fraction. The chain is made from TRBV7-2 and TRBJ2-1, with the D gene not clear enough to name. This TCR derives from a man aged 18-30 years in good health. Some clones in this sample may be carry-over from other donors' samples. The base sequence is TGTGCCAGCAGCTTAGAAGCAGGTTTCAATGAGCAGTTCTTC. Translated, it gives CASSLEAGFNEQFF. The CDR3, completed at both ends by the reference TRBV7-2 and TRBJ2-1 genes, gives the full variable domain GAGVSQSPSNKVTEKGKDVELRCDPISGHTALYWYRQSLGQGLEFLIYFQGNSAPDKSGLPSDRFSAERTGGSVSTLTIQRTQQEDSAVYLCASSLEAGFNEQFFGPGTRLTVL.